The sequence of this TCR beta chain was determined in a study of blood T cell repertoires in COVID-19. Study information: Specimens from acute and convalescent COVID-19 originated in the United States, Italy and Spain. T cells, B-cell-depleted T cells, or PBMCs supplied cDNA or gDNA.

The protocol was immunoSEQ multiplex PCR, while the TCRdb copy is restricted to in-frame clones and leaves out a portion. This table has 90,000 or so clones, roughly nine tenths appearing once. Germline V gene sequence: CDR1 SGDLS, CDR2 YYNGEE. J lost 3 bases, V lost 4 bases, and 11 bases had no gene match. This CDR3 is 17 amino acids long. Seattle's cohort entered during active infection and was followed longitudinally. Input material: peripheral blood. The receptor's source is a man aged 60 to 75 with COVID-19, enrolled during active disease. This chain links TRBV9 with TRBJ1-1; TRBD1 matches 11 bases. The CDR3 spells CASSIWTGGDTDTEAFF. The CDR3, as DNA: TGTGCCAGCAGCATCTGGACAGGGGGCGATACGGACACTGAAGCTTTCTTT. Full variable domain (missing parts from reference TRBV9 and TRBJ1-1): DSGVTQTPKHLITATGQRVTLRCSPRSGDLSVYWYQQSLDQGLQFLIQYYNGEERAKGNILERFSAQQFPDLHSELNLSSLELGDSALYFCASSIWTGGDTDTEAFFGQGTRLTVV.